Listed here are 3 T cell receptor beta chains from one sample, sequenced in a study of post-analysis software for immune sequencing data. Libraries were made from TCR beta cDNA, and they carried unique molecular identifiers. Each CDR3 protein is one row after TCRdb ran MiXCR on the PCR reads. The table records 350,000 to 450,000 distinct CDR3 sequences, 39% of them present only once. The study, taken as a whole, reports: About five TRBV segments occurring more often in patients than controls included TRBV5-6, TRBV5-1 and TRBV20-1.

The antigens for these receptors are not known. Material for sequencing was blood. The receptors shown here come from a girl aged 2 to 9 with multiple sclerosis.

The chain links TRBV3-1 to TRBJ1-2; D possibly corresponds to TRBD1 (5 bases). The V end lost 0 bases, the J end lost 1 base, and 15 bases lay between the germline ends. CDR3 length: 17 amino acids. Per the germline V gene, CDR1 is LGHDT and CDR2 is YNNKEL (reference sequence). The CDR3 here is CASSQDRTGSLNYGYTF. CDR3 DNA: TGTGCCAGCAGCCAAGACCGAACAGGCTCTCTTAACTATGGCTACACCTTC.

This chain uses TRBV7-8 with TRBJ2-3, with TRBD2 matching over 11 bases. The CDR3 has 16 residues. The V gene's germline CDR1 is SGHVS and CDR2 FQNEAQ. Unmatched junction bases numbered 5, after V lost 2 bases and J lost 4 bases. The CDR3 reads CASSLSASGRSDTQYF. The CDR3, as DNA: TGTGCCAGCAGCTTAAGTGCTAGCGGGAGGTCAGATACGCAGTATTTT.

The chain joins TRBV29-1 to TRBJ2-7; 8 bases map to TRBD2. The CDR3 is 11 amino acids. Germline lookup yields CDR1 SQVTM and CDR2 ANQGSEA. V was clipped by 6 bases and J by 6 bases; unmatched bases: 4. The CDR3 loop reads CSVGLEGEQYF. The CDR3 nucleotides are TGCAGCGTGGGACTAGAAGGCGAGCAGTACTTC.